What follows are 4 T cell receptor beta chains derived from one specimen sequenced in a study of T cells after yellow fever vaccination. TCRdb recomputed calls from the 5' RACE reads with MiXCR, one row per CDR3 protein. The table shows some 600,000 distinct CDR3 sequences, with about 15% occurring only once. Sample: PBMCs, taken about 5 days after the first yellow fever vaccination. The receptor source for this set is a man aged 18 to 30 who received the YFV17D yellow fever vaccine.

This chain joins TRBV5-6 and TRBJ1-5, with D hard to call. The germline CDR1 and CDR2 sequences are SGHDT and YYEEEE. The CDR3 has 14 amino acids. Trimming cost V 5 bases and J 1 base, with 10 bases left between them. The CDR3 DNA is TGTGCCAGCAGGAATCGGTACAGCAATCAGCCCCAGCATTTT. Its protein is CASRNRYSNQPQHF.

This chain joins TRBV12-3 or TRBV12-4 and TRBJ2-1; 14 bases fit TRBD2. Germline trimming cut 7 bases from V and 5 bases from J; bases unmatched to any gene: 13. The CDR3 sequence is 18 residues long. The CDR3 reads CASTLTLTSGGAHNEQFF. The CDR3 DNA reads TGTGCCAGCACCCTGACCTTGACTAGCGGGGGGGCCCACAATGAGCAGTTCTTC.

The gene calls are TRBV11-1 and TRBJ1-4; D is unclear. V was shortened by 6 bases and J by 6 bases, with 14 bases between the two germline ends. In germline, CDR1 is SGHAT, CDR2 FQDESV (reference sequence). The length of the CDR3 is 14 residues. Written as DNA, the CDR3 is TGTGCCAGCAGTAAAAGTCCCTCTGATGAAAAACTGTTTTTT. Translated: CASSKSPSDEKLFF.

This clonotype came up a few times. The chain employs TRBV6-1 and TRBJ2-3; the match to TRBD2 covers 12 bases. J gave up 5 bases and V 6 bases, and 3 bases lay outside the gene matches. Looked up from germline, CDR1 is MNHNS and CDR2 is SASEGT. The CDR3 length is 14 residues. The CDR3 DNA follows: TGTGCCAGCAGACCTAGCGGGGGGGTAGATACGCAGTATTTT. Its protein product is CASRPSGGVDTQYF.